This TCR beta chain was profiled in a study of neurological immune-mediated disorders. Every sequencing run generated in excess of 170 million TCR-beta sequences. These sequences covered 15-18 subjects. TCRdb reprocessed the 5' RACE reads via MiXCR and lists one record per CDR3 protein. The sample has about 39,000 distinct CDR3 sequences; 6.5% to 8.5% are singletons. This clonotype was observed at least ten times. The antigen remains unidentified. The germline V and J ends were trimmed by 3 bases and 5 bases, with 20 bases remaining between them. CDR1 is KGHSH, CDR2 LQKENI, per germline. The CDR3 runs to 16 residues. Regarding the study as a whole: The greatest TCR clonal expansion occurred in HTLV-1-associated myelopathy and the least in multiple sclerosis, which fell below healthy controls.

Material: CD4+ T cells from blood. This receptor was identified in a man aged 50-60 years in good health. The chain recombines TRBV18 with TRBJ2-7, with TRBD2 as a possible D gene (5 bases). The CDR3 DNA is TGTGCCAGCTCACCTTCGGGCACGGGGATTCTCCACGAGCAGTACTTC. This translates into CASSPSGTGILHEQYF. Full variable domain (rest looked up from reference TRBV18 and TRBJ2-7): NAGVMQNPRHLVRRRGQEARLRCSPMKGHSHVYWYRQLPEEGLKFMVYLQKENIIDESGMPKERFSAEFPKEGPSILRIQQVVRGDSAAYFCASSPSGTGILHEQYFGPGTRLTVT.